This TCR beta chain came from a study of spatial heterogeneity in lung cancer. Regarding the study as a whole: Mutation tallies in tumors tracked expanded intratumoral alpha and beta TCR counts.

Between the trimmed V and J ends, which lost 8 bases and 1 base, there was a span of 12 bases. CDR1 is SGHTA, CDR2 FQGNSA, per germline. This CDR3 spans 13 amino acids. In the case of this clonotype: The antigen remains unidentified.

The time point was: sample taken at primary tumor resection. TCR cDNA molecules each had a unique molecular identifier. TCRdb reprocessed the 5' RACE reads with MiXCR, giving one entry per CDR3 protein. This sample carries 12,000 or so distinct CDR3 sequences, less than 15% of them seen once, and the ten largest clones take roughly a sixth. The chain links TRBV7-2 to TRBJ2-7; D not resolved. The starting material was lung tumor tissue, obtained at surgery. The TCR sequence derives from a male donor with early-stage non-small cell lung cancer. In DNA, the CDR3 is TGTGCCAGCTCCCTGCGCGTTTCCTACGAGCAGTACTTC. This sequence encodes CASSLRVSYEQYF.